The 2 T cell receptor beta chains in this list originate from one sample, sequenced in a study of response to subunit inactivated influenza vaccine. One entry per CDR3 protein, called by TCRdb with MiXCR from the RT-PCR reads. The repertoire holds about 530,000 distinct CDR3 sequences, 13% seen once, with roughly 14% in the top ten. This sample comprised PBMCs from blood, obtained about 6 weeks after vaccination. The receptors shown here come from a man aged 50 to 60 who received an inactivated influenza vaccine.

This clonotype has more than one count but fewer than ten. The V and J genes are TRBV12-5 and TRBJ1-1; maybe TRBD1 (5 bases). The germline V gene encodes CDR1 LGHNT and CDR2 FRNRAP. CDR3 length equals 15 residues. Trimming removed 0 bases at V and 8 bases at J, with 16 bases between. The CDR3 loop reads CASGLVRGGVREAFF. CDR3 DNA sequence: TGTGCTAGTGGTTTGGTGCGGGGAGGGGTTCGCGAAGCTTTCTTT.

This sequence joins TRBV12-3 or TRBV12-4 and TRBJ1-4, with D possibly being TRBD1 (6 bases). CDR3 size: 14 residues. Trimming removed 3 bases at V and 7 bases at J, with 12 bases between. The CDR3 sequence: CASSLSQGIEKLFF. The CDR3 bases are TGTGCCAGCAGTTTGTCTCAGGGGATTGAAAAACTGTTTTTT.